The 15 T cell receptor beta chains below were found in one sample sequenced in a study of cytomegalovirus exposure and HLA in healthy donors. The PCR contained 60 Vbeta and 13 Jbeta primers. The table came from immunoSEQ multiplex PCR; TCRdb's copy has only in-frame clones and leaves some out. The repertoire has about 68,000 clones, roughly 77% of them found once; the top ten carry 5% to 8.5%. The sequenced material came from PBMCs. These receptor sequences come from a human donor in good health.

This clone was recorded only once. The CDR3 nucleotides read TGTGCCAGCAGCTTGAGGGGGACCGGGGAGCTGTTTTTT. Translation: CASSLRGTGELFF. This chain links TRBV7-9 with TRBJ2-2; TRBD1 is a possible D gene (6 bases). The length of the CDR3 is 13 residues. Germline-derived CDR1 and CDR2 are SEHNR and FQNEAQ (reference sequence). Between the trimmed V and J ends, which lost 3 bases and 5 bases, there was a span of 7 bases.

This clone was seen only once. V usage is TRBV28 and J usage is TRBJ1-2; D possibly corresponds to TRBD1 (5 bases). The CDR3 is 13 residues long. Germline assignment: CDR1 MDHEN and CDR2 SYDVKM. The germline V and J ends were trimmed by 2 bases and 12 bases, with 16 bases remaining between them. The CDR3 spells CASSLGQGPMDTF. The CDR3, as DNA: TGTGCCAGCAGTTTAGGCCAGGGCCCCATGGACACCTTC.

The V call is TRBV5-1, the J call TRBJ2-3; 7 positions match TRBD2. This CDR3 comprises 15 residues. The ends lost 6 bases at V and 4 bases at J; junction bases unmatched: 11. CDR1 is SGHRS and CDR2 is YFSETQ in the germline V gene. The chain's CDR3 is CASTREGGISDTQYF. The CDR3 nucleotides read TGCGCCAGCACCAGGGAGGGAGGGATCTCAGATACGCAGTATTTT.

This clone has more than one count but fewer than ten. Its ends do not fully match the called genes, so a read error is possible. The chain uses TRBV7-9 and TRBJ2-7; D may be TRBD2 (7 bases). CDR3 length equals 16 residues. From germline, CDR1 is SEHNR and CDR2 FQNEAQ (reference sequence). This chain's CDR3 is CSSSSSGGGHSYEQYF. The CDR3 DNA follows: TGTTCCAGCAGCTCCTCTGGCGGGGGCCACTCCTACGAGCAGTACTTC.

The chain is built from TRBV30 and TRBJ2-7; TRBD1 matches 9 bases. Germline CDR1 GTSNPN, CDR2 SVGIG (reference sequence). J gave up 3 bases and V 3 bases, and 9 bases lay outside the gene matches. This CDR3 spans 15 amino acids. CDR3 sequence reads: CAWSRDRASLYEQYF. The DNA of the CDR3 is TGTGCCTGGAGCCGGGACAGGGCATCCCTCTACGAGCAGTACTTC.

V usage is TRBV29-1 and J usage is TRBJ1-2; D not certain. Trimming left V 7 bases short and J 4 bases short, with 10 bases between. CDR1 SQVTM and CDR2 ANQGSEA come from the germline V gene. The CDR3 extends over 11 amino acids. For the CDR3, the DNA is TGCAGCGGAAGTACAGTCTATGGCTACACCTTC. This encodes CSGSTVYGYTF.

On this clone itself: A read error may account for a junction end that differs from germline. The chain couples TRBV7-9 to TRBJ1-4; D not certain. The germline CDR1 and CDR2 sequences are SEHNR and FQNEAQ (reference sequence). The CDR3 is 12 residues long. The CDR3 is CSSSLALQELFF. CDR3 sequence (DNA): TGTTCCAGCAGCTTAGCCCTCCAGGAACTGTTTTTT.

The chain uses TRBV5-6 and TRBJ1-2; the match to TRBD1 covers 8 bases. Trimming took 3 bases from V and 5 from J; bases not matched to a gene: 15. Per the germline V gene, CDR1 is SGHDT and CDR2 is YYEEEE. CDR3 length: 17 amino acids. CDR3 residues: CASSYPPPTGDRYGYTF. The CDR3 DNA is TGTGCCAGCAGCTACCCCCCCCCGACAGGGGATAGGTATGGCTACACCTTC.

V and J are TRBV27 and TRBJ2-7, with TRBD2 matching over 12 bases. The CDR3 is 16 residues long. Germline CDR1 is MNHEY and CDR2 is SMNVEV (reference sequence). The V and J ends lost 3 bases and 3 bases, in that order; junction bases with no gene match: 6. As DNA, the CDR3 is TGTGCCAGCAGTTTTTCAGGACTAGCGGGGAACTACGAGCAGTACTTC. Protein: CASSFSGLAGNYEQYF.

J is TRBJ1-5 and V is TRBV28, with 9 positions matching TRBD1. The CDR3 contains 15 residues. V shed 5 bases and J 5 bases; nucleotides not matched to a gene: 7. Germline loops: CDR1 MDHEN, CDR2 SYDVKM. CDR3 in DNA: TGTGCCAGCAGTACTACAGGGGGCGTTCATCAGCCCCAGCATTTT. Translated: CASSTTGGVHQPQHF.

The chain has TRBV11-1 and TRBJ2-7; D gene unclear. This CDR3 has 11 residues. V lost 5 bases, J lost 7 bases, and 9 bases lay in between. Germline V lookup: CDR1 SGHAT, CDR2 FQDESV (reference sequence). The CDR3 reads CASSHAREQYF. For the CDR3, the DNA is TGTGCCAGCAGCCACGCGAGAGAGCAGTACTTC.

The CDR3 loop is CASRGDSGQGEETQYF. In DNA form, the CDR3 reads TGTGCCAGTAGGGGAGATTCGGGACAGGGAGAAGAGACCCAGTACTTC. J is TRBJ2-5 and V is TRBV19; 9 bases fit TRBD1. The CDR3 is 16 amino acids. The germline V gene encodes CDR1 LNHDA and CDR2 SQIVND (reference sequence). The ends lost 6 bases at V and 3 bases at J; junction bases unmatched: 11.

J is TRBJ2-7 and V is TRBV27; D is uncertain. Germline CDR1 and CDR2: MNHEY and SMNVEV (reference sequence). Trimming left V 5 bases short and J 1 base short, with 9 bases between. The CDR3 runs to 13 residues. The CDR3 reads CASSGTGSYEQYF. CDR3 nucleotide sequence: TGTGCCAGCAGTGGCACGGGTTCCTACGAGCAGTACTTC.

The V call is TRBV19, the J call TRBJ1-2; no firm D call. CDR1 and CDR2 (germline): LNHDA, SQIVND (reference sequence). The V end lost 1 base, the J end lost 0 bases, and 9 bases lay between the germline ends. The CDR3 extends over 15 amino acids. The CDR3 region has the DNA TGTGCCAGTAGTATAGGTCGGGGAGCTAACTATGGCTACACCTTC. Translating gives CASSIGRGANYGYTF.

A few counts support this clone. The CDR3 loop is CASSLTRAFQSYGYTF. The CDR3 DNA follows: TGCGCCAGCAGCCTGACCAGGGCCTTCCAATCCTATGGCTACACCTTC. The V gene is TRBV5-1, the J gene TRBJ1-2; D might be TRBD1 (5 bases). V dropped 4 bases and J dropped 4 bases, with 20 bases sitting between them. The CDR3 has 16 amino acids. The germline gives CDR1 SGHRS, CDR2 YFSETQ.